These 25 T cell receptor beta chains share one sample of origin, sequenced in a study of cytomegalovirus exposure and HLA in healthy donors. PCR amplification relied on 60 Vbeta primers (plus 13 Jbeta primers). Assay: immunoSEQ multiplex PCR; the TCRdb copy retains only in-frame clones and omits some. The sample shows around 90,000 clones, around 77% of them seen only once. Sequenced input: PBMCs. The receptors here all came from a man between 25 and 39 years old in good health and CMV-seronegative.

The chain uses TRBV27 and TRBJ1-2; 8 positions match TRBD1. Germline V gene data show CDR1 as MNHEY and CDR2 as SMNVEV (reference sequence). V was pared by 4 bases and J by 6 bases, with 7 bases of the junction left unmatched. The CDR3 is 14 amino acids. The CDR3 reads CASSSGQGLDGYTF. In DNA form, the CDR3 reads TGTGCCAGCAGTTCCGGACAGGGCCTGGATGGCTACACCTTC.

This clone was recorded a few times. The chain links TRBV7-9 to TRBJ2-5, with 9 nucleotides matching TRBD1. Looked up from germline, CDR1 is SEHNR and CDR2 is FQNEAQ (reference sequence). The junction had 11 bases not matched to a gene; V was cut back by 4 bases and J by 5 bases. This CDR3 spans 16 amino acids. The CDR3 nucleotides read TGTGCCAGCAGCTCCCGGGTGGGACAGGGTTTGGAGACCCAGTACTTC. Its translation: CASSSRVGQGLETQYF.

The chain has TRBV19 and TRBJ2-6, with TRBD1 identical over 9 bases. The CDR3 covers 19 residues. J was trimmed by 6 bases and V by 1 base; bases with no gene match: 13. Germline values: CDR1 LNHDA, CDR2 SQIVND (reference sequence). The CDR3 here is CASSIVPGQGALSANVLTF. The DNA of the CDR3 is TGTGCCAGTAGTATAGTTCCGGGACAGGGAGCGTTGTCGGCCAACGTCCTGACTTTC.

The CDR3 sequence: CASSVSGQGASGANVLTF. The CDR3 bases are TGTGCCAGCAGCGTGTCGGGACAGGGGGCGTCTGGGGCCAACGTCCTGACTTTC. The J gene is TRBJ2-6, the V gene TRBV9; 12 bases line up with TRBD1. Per germline, CDR1 SGDLS and CDR2 YYNGEE. The CDR3 is 18 amino acids. Trimming took 2 bases from V and 1 from J; bases not matched to a gene: 4.

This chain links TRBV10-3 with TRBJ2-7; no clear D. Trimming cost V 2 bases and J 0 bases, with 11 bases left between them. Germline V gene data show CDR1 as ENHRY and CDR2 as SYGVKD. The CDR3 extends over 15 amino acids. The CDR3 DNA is TGTGCCATCAGTGAGGGTGCCCGTAGCTCCTACGAGCAGTACTTC. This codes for CAISEGARSSYEQYF.

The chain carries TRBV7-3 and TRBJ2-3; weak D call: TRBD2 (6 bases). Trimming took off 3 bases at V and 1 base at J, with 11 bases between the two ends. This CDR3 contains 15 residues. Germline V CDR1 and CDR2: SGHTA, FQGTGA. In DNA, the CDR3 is TGTGCCAGCAGCTTTGCCGGGGGTGGCACAGATACGCAGTATTTT. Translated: CASSFAGGGTDTQYF.

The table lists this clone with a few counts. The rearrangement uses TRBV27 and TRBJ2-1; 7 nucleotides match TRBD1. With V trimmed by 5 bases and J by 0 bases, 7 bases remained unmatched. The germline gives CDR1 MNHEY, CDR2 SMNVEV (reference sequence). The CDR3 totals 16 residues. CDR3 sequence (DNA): TGTGCCAGCAGTATAAGACAGGGAGTCTCCTACAATGAGCAGTTCTTC. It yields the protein CASSIRQGVSYNEQFF.

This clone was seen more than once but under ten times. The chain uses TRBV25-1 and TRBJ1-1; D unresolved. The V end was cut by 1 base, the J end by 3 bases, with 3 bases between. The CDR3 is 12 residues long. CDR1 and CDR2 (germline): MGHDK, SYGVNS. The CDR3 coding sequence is TGTGCCAGCAGTGAATCGGACACTGAAGCTTTCTTT. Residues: CASSESDTEAFF. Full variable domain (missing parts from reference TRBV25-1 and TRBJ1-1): EADIYQTPRYLVIGTGKKITLECSQTMGHDKMYWYQQDPGMELHLIHYSYGVNSTEKGDLSSESTVSRIRTEHFPLTLESARPSHTSQYLCASSESDTEAFFGQGTRLTVV.

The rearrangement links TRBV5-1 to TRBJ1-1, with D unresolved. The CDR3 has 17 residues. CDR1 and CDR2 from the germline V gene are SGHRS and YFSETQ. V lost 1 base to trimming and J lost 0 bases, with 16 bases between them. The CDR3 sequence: CASSLYLGSNMNTEAFF. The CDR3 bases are TGCGCCAGCAGCTTGTACCTGGGCAGCAACATGAACACTGAAGCTTTCTTT.

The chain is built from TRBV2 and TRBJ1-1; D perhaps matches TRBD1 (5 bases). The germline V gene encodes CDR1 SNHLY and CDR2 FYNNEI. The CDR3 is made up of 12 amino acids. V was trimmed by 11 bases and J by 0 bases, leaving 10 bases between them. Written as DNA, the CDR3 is TGTGCCGGGAGGGGAATGAACACTGAAGCTTTCTTT. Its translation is CAGRGMNTEAFF. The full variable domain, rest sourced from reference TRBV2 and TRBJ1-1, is EPEVTQTPSHQVTQMGQEVILRCVPISNHLYFYWYRQILGQKVEFLVSFYNNEISEKSEIFDDQFSVERPDGSNFTLKIRSTKLEDSAMYFCAGRGMNTEAFFGQGTRLTVV.

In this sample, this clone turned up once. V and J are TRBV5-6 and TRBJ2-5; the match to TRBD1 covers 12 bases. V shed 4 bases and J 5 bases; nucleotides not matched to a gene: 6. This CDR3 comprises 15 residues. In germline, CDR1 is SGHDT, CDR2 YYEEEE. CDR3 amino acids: CASSKGTGGRETQYF. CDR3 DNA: TGTGCCAGCAGCAAAGGGACAGGGGGCCGGGAGACCCAGTACTTC.

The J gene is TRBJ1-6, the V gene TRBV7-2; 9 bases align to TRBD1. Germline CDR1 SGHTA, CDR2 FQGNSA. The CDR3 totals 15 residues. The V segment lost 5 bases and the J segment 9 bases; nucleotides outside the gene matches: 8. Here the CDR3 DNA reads TGTGCCAGCAGCGAAAATACAGGGGGCCCTTCACCCCTCCACTTT. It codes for CASSENTGGPSPLHF. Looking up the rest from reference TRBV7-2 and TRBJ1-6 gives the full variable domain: GAGVSQSPSNKVTEKGKDVELRCDPISGHTALYWYRQSLGQGLEFLIYFQGNSAPDKSGLPSDRFSAERTGGSVSTLTIQRTQQEDSAVYLCASSENTGGPSPLHFGNGTRLTVT.

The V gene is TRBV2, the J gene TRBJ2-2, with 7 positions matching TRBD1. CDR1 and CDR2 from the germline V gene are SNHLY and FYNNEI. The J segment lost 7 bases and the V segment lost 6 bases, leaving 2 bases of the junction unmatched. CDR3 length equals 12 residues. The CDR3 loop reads CASRAGGGELFF. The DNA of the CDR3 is TGTGCCAGCAGGGCAGGGGGCGGGGAGCTGTTTTTT.

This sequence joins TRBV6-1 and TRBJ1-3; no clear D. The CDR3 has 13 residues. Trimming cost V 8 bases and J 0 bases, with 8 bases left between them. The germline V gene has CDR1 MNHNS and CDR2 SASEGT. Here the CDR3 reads CASRVNSGNTIYF. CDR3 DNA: TGTGCCAGCCGAGTGAACTCTGGAAACACCATATATTTT.

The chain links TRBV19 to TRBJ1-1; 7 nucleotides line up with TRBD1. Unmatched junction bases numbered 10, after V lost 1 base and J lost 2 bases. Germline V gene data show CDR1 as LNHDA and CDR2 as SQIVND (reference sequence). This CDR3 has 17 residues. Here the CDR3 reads CASSIVLPGQQNTEAFF. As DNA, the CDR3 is TGTGCCAGTAGTATAGTTCTCCCGGGACAGCAAAACACTGAAGCTTTCTTT.

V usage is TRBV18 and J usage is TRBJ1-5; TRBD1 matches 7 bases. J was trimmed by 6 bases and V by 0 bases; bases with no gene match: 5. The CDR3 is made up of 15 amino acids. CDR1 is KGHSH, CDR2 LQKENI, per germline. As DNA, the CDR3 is TGTGCCAGCTCACCACCGAGTCAGGGGGGTCAGCCCCAGCATTTT. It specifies CASSPPSQGGQPQHF.

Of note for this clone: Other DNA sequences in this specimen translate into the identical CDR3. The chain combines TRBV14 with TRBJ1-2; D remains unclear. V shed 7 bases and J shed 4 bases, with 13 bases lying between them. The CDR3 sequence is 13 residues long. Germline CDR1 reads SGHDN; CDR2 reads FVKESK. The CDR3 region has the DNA TGTGCCAGCAACGTAGCGGGGTCCTATGGCTACACCTTC. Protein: CASNVAGSYGYTF.

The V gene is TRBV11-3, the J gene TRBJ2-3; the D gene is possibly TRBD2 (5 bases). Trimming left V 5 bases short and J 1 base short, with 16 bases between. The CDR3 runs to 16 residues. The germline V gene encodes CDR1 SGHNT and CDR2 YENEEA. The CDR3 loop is CASSRFSARGTDTQYF. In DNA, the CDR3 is TGTGCCAGCAGCCGTTTCTCGGCGCGGGGCACAGATACGCAGTATTTT.

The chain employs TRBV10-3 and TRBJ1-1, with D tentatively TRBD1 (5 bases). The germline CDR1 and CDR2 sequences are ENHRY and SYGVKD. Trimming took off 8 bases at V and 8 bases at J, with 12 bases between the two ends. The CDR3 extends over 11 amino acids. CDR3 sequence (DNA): TGTGCCATCGTAAGGCAGGGAGAAGCTTTCTTT. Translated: CAIVRQGEAFF.

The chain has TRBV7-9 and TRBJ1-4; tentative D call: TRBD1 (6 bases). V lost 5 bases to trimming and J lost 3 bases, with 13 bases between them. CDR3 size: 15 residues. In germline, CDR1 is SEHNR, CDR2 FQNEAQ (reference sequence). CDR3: CASSPSGVANEKLFF. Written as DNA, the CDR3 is TGTGCCAGCAGCCCTTCAGGGGTAGCTAATGAAAAACTGTTTTTT.

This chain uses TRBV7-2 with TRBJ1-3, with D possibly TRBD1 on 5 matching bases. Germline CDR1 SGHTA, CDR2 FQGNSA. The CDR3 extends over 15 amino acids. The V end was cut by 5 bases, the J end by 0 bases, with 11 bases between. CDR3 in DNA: TGTGCCAGCAGCCAACAGGCATACTCTGGAAACACCATATATTTT. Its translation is CASSQQAYSGNTIYF.

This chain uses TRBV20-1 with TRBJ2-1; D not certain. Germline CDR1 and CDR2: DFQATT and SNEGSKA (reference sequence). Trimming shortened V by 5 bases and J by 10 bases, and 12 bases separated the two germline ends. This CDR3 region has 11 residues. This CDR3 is CSADQASEQFF. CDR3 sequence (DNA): TGCAGTGCTGATCAAGCTTCGGAGCAGTTCTTC.

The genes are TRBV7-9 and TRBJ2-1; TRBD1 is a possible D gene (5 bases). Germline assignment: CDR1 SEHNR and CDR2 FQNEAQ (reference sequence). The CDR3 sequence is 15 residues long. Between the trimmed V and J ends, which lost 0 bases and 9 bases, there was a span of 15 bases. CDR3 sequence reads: CASSLAEVAQGEQFF. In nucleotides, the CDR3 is TGTGCCAGCAGCTTAGCCGAGGTGGCGCAGGGTGAGCAGTTCTTC.

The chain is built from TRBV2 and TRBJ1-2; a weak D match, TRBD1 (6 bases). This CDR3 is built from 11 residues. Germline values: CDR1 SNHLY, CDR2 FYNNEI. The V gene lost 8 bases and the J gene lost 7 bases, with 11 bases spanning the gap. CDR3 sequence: CASPKGGGYTF. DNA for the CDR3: TGTGCCAGCCCGAAAGGGGGTGGCTACACCTTC.

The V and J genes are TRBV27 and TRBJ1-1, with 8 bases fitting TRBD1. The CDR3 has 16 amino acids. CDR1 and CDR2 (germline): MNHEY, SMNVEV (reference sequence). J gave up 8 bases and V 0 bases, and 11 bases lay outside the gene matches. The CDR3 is CASSLSQGAKGKEAFF. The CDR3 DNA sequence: TGTGCCAGCAGTTTATCGCAGGGGGCGAAAGGGAAGGAAGCTTTCTTT.